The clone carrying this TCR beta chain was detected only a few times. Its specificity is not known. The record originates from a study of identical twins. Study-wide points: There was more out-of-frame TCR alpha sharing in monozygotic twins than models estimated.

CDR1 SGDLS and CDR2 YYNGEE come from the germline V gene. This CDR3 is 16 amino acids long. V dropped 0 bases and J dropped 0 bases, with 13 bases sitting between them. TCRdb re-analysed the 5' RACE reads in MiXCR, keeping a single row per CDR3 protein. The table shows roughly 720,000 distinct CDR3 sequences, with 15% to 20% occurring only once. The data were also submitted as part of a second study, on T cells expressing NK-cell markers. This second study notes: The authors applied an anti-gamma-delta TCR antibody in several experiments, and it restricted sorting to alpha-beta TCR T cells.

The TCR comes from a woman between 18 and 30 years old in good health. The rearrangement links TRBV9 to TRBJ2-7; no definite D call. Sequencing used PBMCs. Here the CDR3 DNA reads TGTGCCAGCAGCGTAGGGGGAAGGACGGACTCCTACGAGCAGTACTTC. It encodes CASSVGGRTDSYEQYF. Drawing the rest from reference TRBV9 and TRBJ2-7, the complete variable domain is DSGVTQTPKHLITATGQRVTLRCSPRSGDLSVYWYQQSLDQGLQFLIQYYNGEERAKGNILERFSAQQFPDLHSELNLSSLELGDSALYFCASSVGGRTDSYEQYFGPGTRLTVT.